This entry lists 26 T cell receptor beta chains sequenced from one sample in a study of Graves' ophthalmopathy and Graves' hyperthyroidism. RNA transcripts provided the template for amplifying TCR beta CDR3 regions. The first round was an RT-PCR with HTBI primers, and the second round was a multiplex PCR. Using its own MiXCR run on the multiplex PCR reads, TCRdb lists one record per CDR3 protein. The repertoire holds a few hundred thousand distinct CDR3 sequences, with 20% to 25% as singletons. Source material: peripheral blood. Receptors were obtained from a woman younger than 30 with stable Graves' hyperthyroidism.

This clonotype was recorded many times. The DNA of the CDR3 is TGCGCCAGCAGCGGGCAGGGGGACGGCTACACCTTC. This encodes CASSGQGDGYTF. The chain uses TRBV5-1 and TRBJ1-2, with TRBD1 identical over 7 bases. CDR3 length equals 12 residues. With V trimmed by 4 bases and J by 8 bases, 5 bases remained unmatched. Germline V gene lookup returns CDR1 SGHRS and CDR2 YFSETQ.

In this sample, this clonotype turned up many times. The V gene is TRBV7-8, the J gene TRBJ2-7; D gene unclear. The length of the CDR3 is 15 residues. The germline V and J ends were trimmed by 2 bases and 0 bases, with 11 bases remaining between them. Germline V CDR1 and CDR2: SGHVS, FQNEAQ. CDR3 amino acids: CASSLSGGSSYEQYF. The CDR3 DNA sequence: TGTGCCAGCAGCTTATCGGGCGGTAGCTCCTACGAGCAGTACTTC.

There are many counts of this clonotype. The DNA for the CDR3 is TGTGCCAGCAGTTACCTTGTTCAGGGAGAGACCCAGTACTTC. Translation: CASSYLVQGETQYF. This chain uses TRBV2 with TRBJ2-5; D possibly corresponds to TRBD1 (5 bases). The CDR3 consists of 14 residues. Germline V lookup: CDR1 SNHLY, CDR2 FYNNEI. V lost 5 bases and J lost 4, with 14 bases in between. The full variable domain, completed using reference TRBV2 and TRBJ2-5, is EPEVTQTPSHQVTQMGQEVILRCVPISNHLYFYWYRQILGQKVEFLVSFYNNEISEKSEIFDDQFSVERPDGSNFTLKIRSTKLEDSAMYFCASSYLVQGETQYFGPGTRLLVL.

This clonotype was seen repeatedly, ten times or more. The gene calls are TRBV7-2 and TRBJ1-6; 7 nucleotides match TRBD1. The CDR3 runs to 15 residues. Germline loops: CDR1 SGHTA, CDR2 FQGNSA. After removal of 3 bases from V and 4 bases from J, the junction contained 3 bases not matched to a gene. The CDR3 DNA follows: TGTGCCAGCAGCTTTGAGACAGGGTATAATTCACCCCTCCACTTT. Protein sequence: CASSFETGYNSPLHF.

This clonotype has ten or more counts. The rearrangement links TRBV7-8 to TRBJ2-7; the D gene is possibly TRBD1 (5 bases). Germline CDR1 reads SGHVS; CDR2 reads FQNEAQ. The germline V and J ends were trimmed by 0 bases and 5 bases, with 17 bases remaining between them. CDR3 length: 16 residues. The DNA of the CDR3 is TGTGCCAGCAGCTTAGCGTTGGCAGGGAAGAAACACGAGCAGTACTTC. This translates into CASSLALAGKKHEQYF.

This clonotype was picked up many times. This chain uses TRBV2 with TRBJ2-1; unclear D gene. The CDR3 contains 15 residues. The V end lost 10 bases, the J end lost 5 bases, and 21 bases lay between the germline ends. Germline CDR1 is SNHLY and CDR2 is FYNNEI. The DNA of the CDR3 is TGTGCCACACACAAACCGACGAGGTTCGACAATGAGCAGTTCTTC. Its protein is CATHKPTRFDNEQFF. The variable domain in full, completed from reference TRBV2 and TRBJ2-1, reads EPEVTQTPSHQVTQMGQEVILRCVPISNHLYFYWYRQILGQKVEFLVSFYNNEISEKSEIFDDQFSVERPDGSNFTLKIRSTKLEDSAMYFCATHKPTRFDNEQFFGPGTRLTVL.

This clonotype was recorded at least ten times. J is TRBJ2-7 and V is TRBV11-2; 9 positions match TRBD1. V dropped 7 bases and J dropped 5; count of bases not matched to a gene: 12. The CDR3 is made up of 15 amino acids. The germline CDR1 and CDR2 sequences are SGHAT and FQNNGV. Here the CDR3 reads CASNSGTGWSHEQYF. The CDR3, as DNA: TGTGCCAGCAACTCCGGGACAGGGTGGTCCCACGAGCAGTACTTC. Variable domain in full (rest from reference TRBV11-2 and TRBJ2-7): EAGVAQSPRYKIIEKRQSVAFWCNPISGHATLYWYQQILGQGPKLLIQFQNNGVVDDSQLPKDRFSAERLKGVDSTLKIQPAKLEDSAVYLCASNSGTGWSHEQYFGPGTRLTVT.

This clonotype showed up many times. CDR3 sequence: CASSNAGWRNQPQHF. CDR3 nucleotides: TGTGCCAGTAGTAATGCAGGGTGGCGCAATCAGCCCCAGCATTTT. The rearrangement joins TRBV19 to TRBJ1-5, with a tentative D call TRBD1 (5 bases). CDR3 size: 15 residues. The germline gives CDR1 LNHDA, CDR2 SQIVND (reference sequence). The V gene lost 4 bases and the J gene lost 2 bases, with 12 bases spanning the gap. Complete variable domain (other parts from reference TRBV19 and TRBJ1-5): DGGITQSPKYLFRKEGQNVTLSCEQNLNHDAMYWYRQDPGQGLRLIYYSQIVNDFQKGDIAEGYSVSREKKESFPLTVTSAQKNPTAFYLCASSNAGWRNQPQHFGDGTRLSIL.

V usage is TRBV19 and J usage is TRBJ1-5; 7 bases line up with TRBD1. Germline CDR1 is LNHDA and CDR2 is SQIVND (reference sequence). Trimming removed 3 bases from V and 1 base from J; junction bases left unmatched: 9. This CDR3 spans 17 amino acids. CDR3 region: CASSMGKQGMSNQPQHF. CDR3 coding DNA: TGTGCCAGTAGTATGGGGAAACAGGGGATGAGCAATCAGCCCCAGCATTTT.

Concerning this clonotype: A much larger clone is a single base away; this may be a read error. The chain joins TRBV7-3 to TRBJ2-7; D is possibly TRBD2 (6 bases). The CDR3 has 15 amino acids. The germline V gene has CDR1 SGHTA and CDR2 FQGTGA. CDR3 bases: TGTGCCAGCAGCGATACAAAGTCTCGGGGGTACGAGCTGTACTTC. Protein: CASSDTKSRGYELYF.

This clonotype has a single count. This rearrangement joins TRBV20-1 to TRBJ2-7; D could derive from TRBD1 or TRBD2 (5 bases each). The CDR3 spans 14 residues. Deletions cut 5 bases from V and 3 bases from J, with 17 bases between. CDR1 and CDR2 (germline): DFQATT, SNEGSKA (reference sequence). The CDR3 sequence: CSALTSGRNYEQYF. CDR3 DNA: TGCAGTGCTCTAACGTCGGGACGGAACTACGAGCAGTACTTC.

This clonotype has ten or more counts. V gene TRBV19 combines with J gene TRBJ2-7, with TRBD1 matching over 8 bases. This CDR3 has 13 residues. Germline V CDR1 and CDR2: LNHDA, SQIVND (reference sequence). V trimming: 10 bases; J trimming: 6 bases; junction bases outside the gene matches: 11. The CDR3 nucleotides are TGTGCCACCATGGACAGGGTGGGGAGCGAGCAGTACTTC. Residues: CATMDRVGSEQYF.

Note on this clonotype: The conserved phenylalanine or tryptophan is not found at the CDR3 terminus, so this likely reflects a read error. CDR3 coding DNA: TGTGCCAGCAGACGGCTAGAGTCCCAGTACTGC. This sequence encodes CASRRLESQYC. The chain has TRBV28 and TRBJ2-5; no firm D call. Germline CDR1 and CDR2: MDHEN and SYDVKM. CDR3 length equals 11 residues.

This clonotype was seen repeatedly, ten times or more. This chain connects TRBV20-1 to TRBJ1-2; D ambiguous. The CDR3 is 13 amino acids. CDR1 and CDR2 from the germline V gene are DFQATT and SNEGSKA (reference sequence). V lost 2 bases and J lost 0, with 7 bases in between. This chain's CDR3 is CSARQVANYGYTF. Written as DNA, the CDR3 is TGCAGTGCTAGACAGGTAGCTAACTATGGCTACACCTTC.

At least ten counts were recorded for this clonotype. The CDR3 nucleotides read TGTGCCAGCAGTTTATTTGCAGAACACTATGGCTACACCTTC. Its protein product is CASSLFAEHYGYTF. The V gene is TRBV27, the J gene TRBJ1-2; D gene unclear. Germline CDR1 reads MNHEY; CDR2 reads SMNVEV (reference sequence). Trimming shortened V by 1 base and J by 3 bases, and 9 bases separated the two germline ends. The CDR3 contains 14 residues.

This clonotype was detected many times. In nucleotides, the CDR3 is TGCAGTGGCGCCCTCCTAGGTGAAGCTTTCTTT. Its translation: CSGALLGEAFF. The chain combines TRBV20-1 with TRBJ1-1, with D uncertain. The CDR3 length is 11 residues. The ends were cut back, 7 bases at V and 7 bases at J, with 13 bases in the middle. The germline gives CDR1 DFQATT, CDR2 SNEGSKA (reference sequence).

This clonotype was detected ten times or more. This rearrangement joins TRBV12-3 or TRBV12-4 to TRBJ2-7; 7 nucleotides match TRBD1. The CDR3 totals 13 residues. The junction had 4 bases not matched to a gene; V was cut back by 6 bases and J by 2 bases. The CDR3: CASRGQAPYEQYF. For the CDR3, the DNA is TGTGCCAGCAGAGGACAGGCCCCCTACGAGCAGTACTTC.

This clonotype was seen at least ten times. The J gene is TRBJ1-5, the V gene TRBV24-1; TRBD1 matches at 8 bases. V dropped 2 bases and J dropped 4; count of bases not matched to a gene: 9. Germline V gene sequence: CDR1 KGHDR, CDR2 SFDVKD. CDR3 length equals 17 residues. CDR3 DNA: TGTGCCACCAGTGATTCAGGACAGGGTCAAGGGAATCAGCCCCAGCATTTT. This codes for CATSDSGQGQGNQPQHF.

This chain connects TRBV15 to TRBJ1-2; D gene uncertain. V lost 0 bases and J 6 bases, leaving 11 bases between the germline ends. Germline lookup yields CDR1 LNHNV and CDR2 YYDKDF (reference sequence). The CDR3 length is 14 residues. DNA of the CDR3: TGTGCCACCAGCAGAGAGGAGGAGAGGGATGGCTACACCTTC. It codes for CATSREEERDGYTF.

This clonotype has at least ten counts. The rearrangement joins TRBV6-2 or TRBV6-3 to TRBJ2-5, with TRBD2 matching 9 bases. The CDR3 contains 12 residues. V dropped 10 bases and J dropped 4; count of bases not matched to a gene: 4. Germline-derived CDR1 and CDR2 are MNHEY and SVGEGT. CDR3 protein: CAIAGAGETQYF. The CDR3 DNA reads TGTGCCATAGCGGGAGCCGGAGAGACCCAGTACTTC.

This clonotype was counted a few times. This may stem from a read error, because a much larger clone lies one nucleotide away. V gene TRBV19 combines with J gene TRBJ2-5; a possible D gene is TRBD2 (5 bases). Germline CDR1 is LNHDA and CDR2 is SQIVND (reference sequence). CDR3 length: 14 residues. CDR3 residues: CASSIGNWGETKYF. The CDR3 DNA reads TGTGCCAGTAGTATAGGGAACTGGGGAGAGACCAAGTACTTC.

V is TRBV20-1 and J is TRBJ2-7; 13 nucleotides match TRBD2. The V and J ends lost 4 bases and 2 bases, in that order; junction bases with no gene match: 5. The CDR3 runs to 15 residues. CDR1 is DFQATT and CDR2 is SNEGSKA in the germline V gene (reference sequence). CDR3 DNA sequence: TGCAGTGCTATTACCGGGACTAGCGGGACCTACGAGCAGTACGTC. The encoded protein is CSAITGTSGTYEQYV.

The CDR3 here is CASSGQNNQPQHF. The CDR3 nucleotides are TGTGCCAGCTCGGGACAGAACAATCAGCCCCAGCATTTT. V is TRBV18 and J is TRBJ1-5; 7 bases are a match to TRBD1. Germline assignment: CDR1 KGHSH and CDR2 LQKENI. V shed 6 bases and J 3 bases; nucleotides not matched to a gene: 2. The CDR3 is 13 amino acids.

This clonotype has ten or more counts. The rearrangement joins TRBV10-3 to TRBJ2-5, with D perhaps TRBD1 or TRBD2 (5 bases each). Germline CDR1 is ENHRY and CDR2 is SYGVKD. This CDR3 has 16 amino acids. Trimming took 0 bases from V and 4 from J, leaving 15 bases between them. The CDR3 reads CAISESRDAKGETQYF. Written as DNA, the CDR3 is TGTGCCATCAGTGAGTCCCGGGACGCCAAAGGAGAGACCCAGTACTTC.

This clonotype was seen ten or more times. This chain connects TRBV10-3 to TRBJ1-2; no clear D. Germline V lookup: CDR1 ENHRY, CDR2 SYGVKD. The CDR3 runs 13 residues. V lost 0 bases and J lost 1, with 3 bases in between. Here the CDR3 reads CAISESINYGYTF. The DNA for the CDR3 is TGTGCCATCAGTGAGTCCATTAACTATGGCTACACCTTC.

The J gene is TRBJ1-2, the V gene TRBV2; TRBD1 agrees at 8 bases. V lost 6 bases to trimming and J lost 7 bases; unmatched junction nucleotides: 7. The germline V gene has CDR1 SNHLY and CDR2 FYNNEI. The CDR3 runs 13 residues. The CDR3 loop is CASRTGEFGGYTF. DNA of the CDR3: TGTGCCAGCAGGACAGGGGAGTTCGGTGGCTACACCTTC.